This is a list of T cell receptor beta chains from one sample in a study of T cell repertoires in cytomegalovirus infection. The antigens these receptors bind are not known. TCRdb reanalysed the reads using MiXCR and keeps one entry per CDR3 protein. The table records roughly 19,000 distinct CDR3 sequences, roughly two fifths of them present only once. Specimen: CD8+ T cells from cultured PBMCs, collected from culture after CMV antigen stimulation. These receptors came from a human donor in good health (CMV status not recorded). Some clones in this sample may be carry-over from other donors' samples. Each CDR3 is given with its conserved first and last residue. Fields, in order: J gene, clone size, V gene, D gene, CDR3 protein, CDR3 DNA. A D gene is named only where the DNA matches it firmly. The size entry is marked missing in some rows and otherwise reads once, few, many or a size class.

J gene: TRBJ2-3; clone size: NA; V gene: TRBV4-3; D gene: TRBD2; CDR3 protein: CASSQDALAGGLDTQYF; CDR3 DNA: TGCGCCAGCAGCCAAGATGCCCTAGCGGGGGGGTTAGATACGCAGTATTTT
J gene: TRBJ2-7; clone size: many; V gene: TRBV7-9; D gene: NA; CDR3 protein: CASSLSEAGQGEQYF; CDR3 DNA: TGTGCCAGCAGCTTATCGGAAGCAGGGCAAGGAGAGCAGTACTTC
J gene: TRBJ2-3; clone size: few; V gene: TRBV7-2; D gene: NA; CDR3 protein: CASSLGVHTDTQYF; CDR3 DNA: TGTGCCAGCAGCTTAGGGGTTCACACAGATACGCAGTATTTT
J gene: TRBJ2-7; clone size: many; V gene: TRBV7-2; D gene: NA; CDR3 protein: CASSLAREGSYEQYF; CDR3 DNA: TGTGCCAGCAGTCTCGCCAGGGAAGGATCCTACGAGCAGTACTTC
J gene: TRBJ2-3; clone size: few; V gene: TRBV6-5; D gene: TRBD2; CDR3 protein: CASMSSGYTDTQYF; CDR3 DNA: TGTGCCAGCATGTCTAGCGGGTACACAGATACGCAGTATTTT
J gene: TRBJ2-5; clone size: once; V gene: TRBV28; D gene: TRBD1; CDR3 protein: CASRVGGTGGTAQYF; CDR3 DNA: TGTGCCAGCAGGGTCGGGGGGACAGGGGGCACCGCCCAGTACTTC
J gene: TRBJ1-5; clone size: NA; V gene: TRBV2; D gene: NA; CDR3 protein: CASSVSGRENQPQHF; CDR3 DNA: TGTGCCAGCAGTGTTTCAGGCCGGGAGAATCAGCCCCAGCATTTT
J gene: TRBJ1-4; clone size: NA; V gene: TRBV7-8; D gene: NA; CDR3 protein: CASSLALGGVEKLFF; CDR3 DNA: TGTGCCAGCAGCTTAGCGCTTGGAGGAGTAGAAAAACTGTTTTTT
J gene: TRBJ2-3; clone size: NA; V gene: TRBV12-3/TRBV12-4; D gene: TRBD2; CDR3 protein: CASSFFLAGVADTQYF; CDR3 DNA: TGTGCCAGCAGTTTTTTTTTGGCGGGGGTCGCAGATACGCAGTATTTT
J gene: TRBJ2-1; clone size: NA; V gene: TRBV28; D gene: NA; CDR3 protein: CASNLLRGHEQFF; CDR3 DNA: TGTGCCAGCAACCTCTTGCGGGGGCATGAGCAGTTCTTC
J gene: TRBJ2-5; clone size: NA; V gene: TRBV7-2; D gene: TRBD1; CDR3 protein: CASSRDRGGETQYF; CDR3 DNA: TGTGCCAGCAGCCGGGACAGGGGAGGGGAGACCCAGTACTTC
J gene: TRBJ1-6; clone size: NA; V gene: TRBV11-2; D gene: TRBD1; CDR3 protein: CASSPGGQPSSYNSPLHF; CDR3 DNA: TGTGCCAGCAGCCCGGGGGGACAGCCGAGCTCCTATAATTCACCCCTCCACTTT
J gene: TRBJ1-2; clone size: NA; V gene: TRBV27; D gene: NA; CDR3 protein: CASSLSTQGSNYGYTF; CDR3 DNA: TGTGCCAGCAGTTTATCGACACAGGGAAGTAACTATGGCTACACCTTC
J gene: TRBJ2-2; clone size: few; V gene: TRBV5-1; D gene: NA; CDR3 protein: CASRLRTGPTGELFF; CDR3 DNA: TGCGCCAGCAGACTACGTACAGGGCCCACCGGGGAGCTGTTTTTT
J gene: TRBJ2-3; clone size: NA; V gene: TRBV28; D gene: NA; CDR3 protein: CASSPPGAGADTQYF; CDR3 DNA: TGTGCCAGCAGTCCACCGGGGGCGGGCGCAGATACGCAGTATTTT
J gene: TRBJ1-1; clone size: NA; V gene: TRBV7-8; D gene: TRBD1; CDR3 protein: CASSFTGETEAFF; CDR3 DNA: TGTGCCAGCAGCTTTACAGGGGAAACTGAAGCTTTCTTT
J gene: TRBJ2-5; clone size: NA; V gene: TRBV5-4; D gene: NA; CDR3 protein: CASSLVEGAGETQYF; CDR3 DNA: TGTGCCAGCAGCTTGGTGGAGGGGGCCGGGGAGACCCAGTACTTC
J gene: TRBJ1-1; clone size: many; V gene: TRBV27; D gene: NA; CDR3 protein: CASRGQGYTEAFF; CDR3 DNA: TGTGCCAGCAGAGGGCAAGGGTACACTGAAGCTTTCTTT
J gene: TRBJ2-1; clone size: NA; V gene: TRBV9; D gene: TRBD2; CDR3 protein: CASSTGTSGQFF; CDR3 DNA: TGTGCCAGCAGCACCGGGACTAGCGGGCAGTTCTTC
J gene: TRBJ2-3; clone size: many; V gene: TRBV12-3/TRBV12-4; D gene: NA; CDR3 protein: CASSLVNELDTQYF; CDR3 DNA: TGTGCCAGCAGTTTAGTAAACGAGTTGGATACGCAGTATTTT
J gene: TRBJ2-1; clone size: NA; V gene: TRBV29-1; D gene: NA; CDR3 protein: CSLPGTYNEQFF; CDR3 DNA: TGCAGCCTACCGGGCACCTACAATGAGCAGTTCTTC
J gene: TRBJ1-2; clone size: few; V gene: TRBV11-3; D gene: NA; CDR3 protein: CASSIGTGPHGYTF; CDR3 DNA: TGTGCCAGCAGCATAGGAACAGGGCCCCATGGCTACACCTTC
J gene: TRBJ1-1; clone size: NA; V gene: TRBV4-3; D gene: TRBD1; CDR3 protein: CVSSPVTGVDTEAFF; CDR3 DNA: TGCGTCAGCAGCCCAGTGACAGGGGTGGACACTGAAGCTTTCTTT
J gene: TRBJ2-1; clone size: NA; V gene: TRBV11-2; D gene: NA; CDR3 protein: CASSPRTYNEQFF; CDR3 DNA: TGTGCCAGCAGCCCCCGGACCTACAATGAGCAGTTCTTC
J gene: TRBJ2-7; clone size: few; V gene: TRBV12-3/TRBV12-4; D gene: NA; CDR3 protein: CASSPALGEDYEQYF; CDR3 DNA: TGTGCCAGCAGCCCCGCTTTGGGGGAGGACTACGAGCAGTACTTC